This T cell receptor beta chain derives from a study of identical twins. The study, taken as a whole, reports: For cord blood, abundant beta clonotypes had fewer insertions, unlike memory repertoires, which showed none.

V lost 2 bases, J lost 9 bases, and 6 bases stayed unmatched. Germline lookup yields CDR1 SNHLY and CDR2 FYNNEI. There are 14 residues in the CDR3. Concerning this clonotype itself: Its specificity is not known.

TCRdb processed the 5' RACE reads anew with MiXCR; each CDR3 protein has one entry. The repertoire holds around 1.7 million distinct CDR3 sequences, with about 32% as singletons. The sequence was obtained from a newborn girl in good health. This chain connects TRBV2 to TRBJ1-2; 10 bases align to TRBD1. What was sequenced was cord blood. The CDR3 DNA sequence: TGTGCCAGCAGTGAACGATGGGACAGGGGTAGCTACACCTTC. As protein: CASSERWDRGSYTF.